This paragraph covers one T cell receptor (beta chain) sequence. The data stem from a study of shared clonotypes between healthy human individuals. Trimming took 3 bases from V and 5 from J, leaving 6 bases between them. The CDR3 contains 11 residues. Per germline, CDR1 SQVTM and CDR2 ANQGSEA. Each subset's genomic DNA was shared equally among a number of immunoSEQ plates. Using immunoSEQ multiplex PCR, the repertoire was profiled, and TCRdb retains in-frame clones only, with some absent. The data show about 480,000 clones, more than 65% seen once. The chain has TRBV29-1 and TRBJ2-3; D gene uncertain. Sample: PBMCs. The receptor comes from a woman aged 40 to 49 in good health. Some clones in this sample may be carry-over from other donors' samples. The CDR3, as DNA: TGCAGCGTTGATCTGTTAGATACGCAGTATTTT. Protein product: CSVDLLDTQYF.